The rows below give T cell receptor beta chains drawn from one sample of a study of T cells in Graves' hyperthyroidism and ophthalmopathy. Each CDR3 protein is one row after TCRdb ran MiXCR on the multiplex PCR reads. Here the sample spans about 270,000 distinct CDR3 sequences, around 20% being singletons. Sequenced material: blood. The source is a man aged 25-45 years with Graves' ophthalmopathy. Both conserved end residues are part of each CDR3. A D gene is named only where the DNA matches it firmly. Size values are once, few and many counts, or a class for expanded clones, and some rows have none.

.,12,TRBJ2-3,many,TRBV6-1,TGTGCCAGCAGTCAGCTGGCGGATACGCAGTATTTT,CASSQLADTQYF
TRBD1,15,TRBJ1-1,many,TRBV7-9,TGTGCCAGCAGCTGGACAGGTCGAGGGAACACTGAAGCTTTCTTT,CASSWTGRGNTEAFF
TRBD2,11,TRBJ2-3,many,TRBV12-3/TRBV12-4,TGTGCCAGCGGGAGGGCAGATACGCAGTATTTT,CASGRADTQYF
TRBD2,14,TRBJ2-7,.,TRBV10-3,TGTGCCATCAGTATGGCAGCGGGAGGTGACGAGCAGTACTTC,CAISMAAGGDEQYF
.,14,TRBJ1-1,.,TRBV5-5,TGTGCCAGCAGCTTGCCGGGGGTGAACACTGAAGCTTTCTTT,CASSLPGVNTEAFF
TRBD2,16,TRBJ2-2,.,TRBV5-6,TGTGCCAGCAGCCTGACTAGCGGGAGTTGGACCGGGGAGCTGTTTTTT,CASSLTSGSWTGELFF
TRBD1,18,TRBJ2-7,many,TRBV28,TGTGCCAGCAGTCCGCCCGGACAGGGGGGGAATTGGGACTACGAGCAGTACTTC,CASSPPGQGGNWDYEQYF
.,13,TRBJ2-3,.,TRBV14,TGTGCCAGCAGCCAAACGATTTACGATACGCAGTATTTT,CASSQTIYDTQYF
.,15,TRBJ1-1,.,TRBV4-1,TGCGCCAGCAGCCATCTCGGGACATCGAACACTGAAGCTTTCTTT,CASSHLGTSNTEAFF
.,15,TRBJ2-6,few,TRBV14,TGTGCCAGCAGCCATAGCCGCTCTGGGGCCAACGTCCTGACTTTC,CASSHSRSGANVLTF
.,15,TRBJ2-7,many,TRBV11-2,TGTGCCAGCAGCACCCAGATGATCGGCGTCTACGAGCAGTACTTC,CASSTQMIGVYEQYF
.,15,TRBJ2-1,.,TRBV7-9,TGTGCCAGCAGCTTCCCGACTAGCTCCTACAATGAGCAGTTCTTC,CASSFPTSSYNEQFF
TRBD1,14,TRBJ1-2,few,TRBV6-1,TGTGCCAGCGTGAAGGGACAGGGCACCTATGGCTACACCTTC,CASVKGQGTYGYTF
.,17,TRBJ2-1,few,TRBV10-3,TGTGCCATCAGTGAGTATACGGGAGTGATGTCCTACAATGAGCAGTTCTTC,CAISEYTGVMSYNEQFF
TRBD1,13,TRBJ1-1,.,TRBV2,TGTGCCAGCAATGAAGACAGGGACGCTGAAGCTTTCTTT,CASNEDRDAEAFF
.,16,TRBJ2-7,few,TRBV20-1,TGCAGTGTTAAGGGTACGGTTAAGGGGGGCTCCTACGAGCAGTACTTC,CSVKGTVKGGSYEQYF
TRBD1,14,TRBJ1-5,.,TRBV20-1,TGCAGTGCTACCCGTGACAGGGTCAATCAGCCCCAGCATTTT,CSATRDRVNQPQHF
TRBD2,15,TRBJ2-7,.,TRBV20-1,TGCAGTGTCCCGGCCGAGCGGGAGGGCCGATACGAGCAGTACTTC,CSVPAEREGRYEQYF